Listed here are 2 T cell receptor beta chains from one sample, sequenced in a study of neurological immune-mediated disorders. TCRdb analysed the 5' RACE reads with MiXCR anew, one entry per CDR3 protein. Of some 43,000 distinct CDR3 sequences in the sample, about 2.5% are singletons; the top ten hold around 12%. Material: PBMCs. Receptor source: a man aged 25-45 years with multiple sclerosis.

This clonotype has ten or more counts. This rearrangement joins TRBV20-1 to TRBJ2-5; D is possibly TRBD1 or TRBD2 (7 bases each). Germline V lookup: CDR1 DFQATT, CDR2 SNEGSKA (reference sequence). This CDR3 is built from 16 residues. The V and J ends lost 7 bases and 1 base respectively, with 22 bases between them. Written as DNA, the CDR3 is TGCAGTGTTCAACCAGGGGGAGGGTGGGCCCAAGAGACCCAGTACTTC. Protein sequence: CSVQPGGGWAQETQYF.

At least ten counts were recorded for this clonotype. This chain's CDR3 is CASRADRGPGETQYF. CDR3 DNA: TGCGCCAGCAGGGCAGACAGGGGGCCAGGAGAGACCCAGTACTTC. The chain joins TRBV5-1 to TRBJ2-5; 10 bases line up with TRBD1. The CDR3 contains 15 residues. With V trimmed by 5 bases and J by 4 bases, 8 bases remained unmatched. Germline-derived CDR1 and CDR2 are SGHRS and YFSETQ.